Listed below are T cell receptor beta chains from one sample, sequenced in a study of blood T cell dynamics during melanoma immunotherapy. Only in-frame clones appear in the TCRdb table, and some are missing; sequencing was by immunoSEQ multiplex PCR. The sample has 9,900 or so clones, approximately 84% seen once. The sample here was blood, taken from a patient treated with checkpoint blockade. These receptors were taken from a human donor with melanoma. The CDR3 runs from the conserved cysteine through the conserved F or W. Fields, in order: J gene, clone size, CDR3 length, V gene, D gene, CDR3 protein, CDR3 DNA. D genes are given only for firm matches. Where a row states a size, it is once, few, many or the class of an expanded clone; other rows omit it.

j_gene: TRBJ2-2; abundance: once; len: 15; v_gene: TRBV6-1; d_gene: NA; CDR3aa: CASSDLTGSPGELFF; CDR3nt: TGTGCCAGCAGTGACCTTACAGGGTCCCCCGGGGAGCTGTTTTTT
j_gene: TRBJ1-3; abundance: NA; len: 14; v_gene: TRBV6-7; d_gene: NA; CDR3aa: CASSYVGVGNTIYF; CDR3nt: TGTGCCAGCAGTTACGTAGGGGTAGGAAACACCATATATTTT
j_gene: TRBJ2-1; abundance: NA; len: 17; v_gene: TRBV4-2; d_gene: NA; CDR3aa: CASSLYYEYGWGNEQFF; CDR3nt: TGTGCCAGCAGCCTCTATTACGAATATGGATGGGGTAATGAGCAGTTCTTC
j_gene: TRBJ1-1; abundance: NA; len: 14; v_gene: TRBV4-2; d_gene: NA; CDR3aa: CASSQGQLNTEAFF; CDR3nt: TGTGCCAGCAGCCAAGGGCAATTGAACACTGAAGCTTTCTTT
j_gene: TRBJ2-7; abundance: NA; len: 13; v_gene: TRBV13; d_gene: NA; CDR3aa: CASSLAWRGEQYF; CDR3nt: TGTGCCAGCAGCTTGGCTTGGAGAGGCGAGCAGTACTTC
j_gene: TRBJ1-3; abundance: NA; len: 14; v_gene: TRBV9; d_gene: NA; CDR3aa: CASSVVGDGNTIYF; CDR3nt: TGTGCCAGCAGCGTAGTAGGGGATGGAAACACCATATATTTT
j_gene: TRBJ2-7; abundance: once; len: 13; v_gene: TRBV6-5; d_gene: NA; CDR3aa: CASSYSWGYEQYF; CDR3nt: TGTGCCAGCAGTTACTCTTGGGGATACGAGCAGTACTTC
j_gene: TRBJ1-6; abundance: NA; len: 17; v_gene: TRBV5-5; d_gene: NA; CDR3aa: CASSPGDLRSYNSPLHF; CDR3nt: TGTGCCAGCAGCCCCGGGGATTTGAGGTCCTATAATTCACCCCTCCACTTT
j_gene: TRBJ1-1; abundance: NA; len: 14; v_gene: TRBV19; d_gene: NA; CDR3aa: CASTPRGRNTEAFF; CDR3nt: TGTGCCAGCACCCCTCGTGGGAGGAACACTGAAGCTTTCTTT
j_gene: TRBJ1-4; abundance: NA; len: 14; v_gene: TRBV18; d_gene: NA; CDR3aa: CASSLDSYNEKLFF; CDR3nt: TGTGCCAGCTCACTCGACAGTTATAATGAAAAACTGTTTTTT
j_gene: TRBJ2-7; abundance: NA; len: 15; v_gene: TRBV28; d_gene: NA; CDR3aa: CASSNNVALTREQYF; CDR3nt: TGTGCCAGCAGTAACAACGTGGCCTTGACGCGTGAGCAGTACTTC
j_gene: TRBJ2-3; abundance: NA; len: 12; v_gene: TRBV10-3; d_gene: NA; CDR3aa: CAISQGADTQYF; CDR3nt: TGTGCCATCAGCCAGGGAGCGGATACGCAGTATTTT
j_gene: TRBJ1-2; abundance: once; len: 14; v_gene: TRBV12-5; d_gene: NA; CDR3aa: CASGSDSVNYGYTF; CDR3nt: TGTGCTAGTGGTTCGGACAGCGTTAACTATGGCTACACCTTC
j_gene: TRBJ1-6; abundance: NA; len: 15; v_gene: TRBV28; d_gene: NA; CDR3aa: CASSFAQIYNSPLHF; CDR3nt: TGTGCCAGCAGCTTCGCGCAGATCTATAATTCACCCCTCCACTTT
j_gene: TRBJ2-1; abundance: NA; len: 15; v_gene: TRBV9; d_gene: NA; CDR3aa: CASSDRDWPNNEQFF; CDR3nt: TGTGCCAGCAGCGACCGGGACTGGCCTAACAATGAGCAGTTCTTC
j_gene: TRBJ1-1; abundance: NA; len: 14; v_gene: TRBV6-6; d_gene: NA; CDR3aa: CASSPRLANTEAFF; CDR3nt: TGTGCCAGCAGCCCACGACTCGCGAACACTGAAGCTTTCTTT
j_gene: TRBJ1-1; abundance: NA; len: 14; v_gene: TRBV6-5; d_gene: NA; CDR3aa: CASTAAREDTEAFF; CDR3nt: TGTGCCAGCACCGCGGCCCGTGAGGACACTGAAGCTTTCTTT
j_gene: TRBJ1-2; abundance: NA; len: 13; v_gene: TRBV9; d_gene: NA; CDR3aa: CASSADVNYGYTF; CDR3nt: TGTGCCAGCAGCGCCGACGTTAACTATGGCTACACCTTC
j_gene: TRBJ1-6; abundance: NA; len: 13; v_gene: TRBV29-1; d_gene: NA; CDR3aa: CSVKTGAGSPLHF; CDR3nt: TGCAGCGTCAAGACAGGTGCGGGCTCACCCCTCCACTTT
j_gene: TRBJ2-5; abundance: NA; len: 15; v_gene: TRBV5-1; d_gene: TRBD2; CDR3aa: CASSVRGVFQETQYF; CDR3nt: TGCGCCAGCAGCGTCCGGGGGGTTTTTCAAGAGACCCAGTACTTC
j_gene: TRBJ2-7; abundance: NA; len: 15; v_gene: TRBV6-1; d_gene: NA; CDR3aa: CASSTDDSYSYEQYF; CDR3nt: TGTGCCAGCAGCACCGATGACAGTTACTCCTACGAGCAGTACTTC
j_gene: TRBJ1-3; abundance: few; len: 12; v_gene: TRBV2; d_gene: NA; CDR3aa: CASSEAGNTIYF; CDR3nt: TGTGCCAGCAGTGAAGCTGGAAACACCATATATTTT
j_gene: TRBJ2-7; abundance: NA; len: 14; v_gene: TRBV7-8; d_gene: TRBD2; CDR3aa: CASSMGLAGSEQYF; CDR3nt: TGTGCCAGCAGCATGGGACTAGCAGGCAGCGAGCAGTACTTC
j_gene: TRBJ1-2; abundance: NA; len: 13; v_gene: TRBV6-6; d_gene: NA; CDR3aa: CASSYDGNYGYTF; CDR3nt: TGTGCCAGCAGTTACGACGGCAACTATGGCTACACCTTC
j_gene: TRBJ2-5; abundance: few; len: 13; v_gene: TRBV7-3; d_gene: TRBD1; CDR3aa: CASSFTGGETQYF; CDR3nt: TGTGCCAGCAGCTTTACAGGGGGAGAGACCCAGTACTTC
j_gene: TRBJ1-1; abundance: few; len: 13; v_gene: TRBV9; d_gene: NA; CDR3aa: CASSVDEGMDAFF; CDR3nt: TGTGCCAGCAGCGTAGATGAGGGAATGGACGCTTTCTTT
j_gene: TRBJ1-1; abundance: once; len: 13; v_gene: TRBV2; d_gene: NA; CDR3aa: CASRPDSYTEAFF; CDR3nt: TGTGCCAGCAGACCGGACAGTTACACTGAAGCTTTCTTT
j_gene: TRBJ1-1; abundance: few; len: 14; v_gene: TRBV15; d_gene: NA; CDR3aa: CATSRGQGRTEAFF; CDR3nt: TGTGCCACCAGCAGAGGGCAGGGGAGGACTGAAGCTTTCTTT
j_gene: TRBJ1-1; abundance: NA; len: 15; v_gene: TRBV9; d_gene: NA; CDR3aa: CASMALGNMNTEAFF; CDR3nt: TGTGCCAGCATGGCCCTCGGGAACATGAACACTGAAGCTTTCTTT